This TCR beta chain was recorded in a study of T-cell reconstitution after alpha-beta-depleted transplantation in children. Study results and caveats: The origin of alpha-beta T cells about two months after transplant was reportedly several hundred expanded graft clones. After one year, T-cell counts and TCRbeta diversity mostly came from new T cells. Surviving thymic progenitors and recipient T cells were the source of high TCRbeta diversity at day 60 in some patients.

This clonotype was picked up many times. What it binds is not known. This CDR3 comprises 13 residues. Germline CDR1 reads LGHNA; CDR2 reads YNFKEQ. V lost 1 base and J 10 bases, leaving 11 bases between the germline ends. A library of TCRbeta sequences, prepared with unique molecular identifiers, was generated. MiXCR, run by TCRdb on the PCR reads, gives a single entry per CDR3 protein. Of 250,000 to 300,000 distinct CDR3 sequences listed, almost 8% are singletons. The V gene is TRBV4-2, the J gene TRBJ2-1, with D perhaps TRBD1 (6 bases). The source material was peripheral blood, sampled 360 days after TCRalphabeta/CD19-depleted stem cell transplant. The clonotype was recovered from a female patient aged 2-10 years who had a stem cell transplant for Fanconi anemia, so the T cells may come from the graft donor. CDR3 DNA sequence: TGTGCCAGCAGCCAAGCACAGGGTCTCGAGCAGTTCTTC. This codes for CASSQAQGLEQFF.